Sequencing of this T cell receptor beta chain was carried out in a study of blood T cell repertoires in COVID-19. Study information: Samples came from the United States, Italy and Spain, spanning acute and convalescent COVID-19. Nucleic acid was either cDNA or gDNA, and it came from T cells, B-cell-depleted T cells, or PBMCs.

Trimming cost V 4 bases and J 11 bases, with 17 bases left between them. Germline V gene lookup returns CDR1 SGHTA and CDR2 FQGNSA. The length of the CDR3 is 14 residues. This clone occurred a few times. Authors' methods: From reference gene primer amplification, estimates of nucleated cell counts were derived. Repertoires were generated with immunoSEQ multiplex PCR, while TCRdb's copy carries only in-frame clones and drops some. D and trimming come from the DNA, and the V and J calls and clone size come from that table. The table lists around 86,000 clones, 83% of them singletons. V and J are TRBV7-2 and TRBJ1-4, with D unresolved. This TCR was sampled from a woman of 80 years or more with acute or convalescent COVID-19. The sequenced material came from peripheral blood. Written as DNA, the CDR3 is TGTGCCAGCAGCTCGGAGGCACCTAGCGGGAAACTGTTTTTT. Translation gives CASSSEAPSGKLFF.